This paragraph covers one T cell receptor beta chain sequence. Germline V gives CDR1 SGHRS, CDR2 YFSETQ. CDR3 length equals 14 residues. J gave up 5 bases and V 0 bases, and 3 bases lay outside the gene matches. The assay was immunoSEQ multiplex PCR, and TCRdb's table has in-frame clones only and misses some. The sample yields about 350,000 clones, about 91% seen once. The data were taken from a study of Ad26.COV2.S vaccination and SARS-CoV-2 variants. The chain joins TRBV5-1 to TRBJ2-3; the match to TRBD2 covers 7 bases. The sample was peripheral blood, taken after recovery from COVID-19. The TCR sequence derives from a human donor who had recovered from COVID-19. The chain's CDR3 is CASSLERERDTQYF. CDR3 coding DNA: TGCGCCAGCAGCTTGGAGCGGGAACGAGATACGCAGTATTTT.